A selection of T cell receptor beta chains follows, all from one sample in a study of T cell responses to AZD1222 COVID-19 vaccine. Sequencing was performed with immunoSEQ multiplex PCR; in TCRdb, only in-frame clones are kept and a portion is missing. The sample yields 65,000 to 85,000 clones, 80% to 85% seen once. The specimen comprised peripheral blood, sampled on day 0 of AZD1222 vaccination. Source of these receptors: an adult in good health. CDR3s include the opening cysteine and the closing phenylalanine or tryptophan. Fields, in order: J gene, clone size, V gene, D gene, CDR3 DNA, CDR3 protein. D genes are given only for firm matches. Not all rows give a size; the values are once, few, many and, for expanded clones, a class.

TRBJ2-2	-	TRBV5-6	-	TGTGCCAGCAGCTTGGTGGTGAACACCGGGGAGCTGTTTTTT	CASSLVVNTGELFF
TRBJ2-7	-	TRBV6-6	-	TGTGCCAGCAGTCTCGGGGACCGCTCCTACGAGCAGTACTTC	CASSLGDRSYEQYF
TRBJ2-1	once	TRBV7-9	TRBD2	TGTGCCAGCAGCCTAGCGGGAGGCCCCTACAATGAGCAGTTCTTC	CASSLAGGPYNEQFF
TRBJ1-6	-	TRBV5-4	-	TGTGCCAGCAGCTTGGGAAATTCACCCCTCCACTTT	CASSLGNSPLHF
TRBJ2-7	once	TRBV28	TRBD2	TGTGCCAGCGGAGAACAGACCCCGGCGGGAGATCCCTACGAGCAGTACTTC	CASGEQTPAGDPYEQYF
TRBJ2-7	-	TRBV30	TRBD1	TGTGCCTCACGGGGTCCAGGGGGCTCCTACGAGCAGTACTTC	CASRGPGGSYEQYF
TRBJ1-1	once	TRBV10-3	-	TGTGCCATCAGTGAGTCAGGGAGGGACACTGAAGCTTTCTTT	CAISESGRDTEAFF
TRBJ2-7	-	TRBV6-5	TRBD2	TGTGCCAGCAGGATGCCGGGACTAGGCTACGAGCAGTACTTC	CASRMPGLGYEQYF
TRBJ2-2	-	TRBV3-1/TRBV3-2	-	TGTGCCAGCAGCCACAGGGTGACCGGGGAGCTGTTTTTT	CASSHRVTGELFF
TRBJ1-2	-	TRBV27	TRBD1	TGTGCCAGCAGTATGGACAGGGGATTTGGCTACACCTTC	CASSMDRGFGYTF
TRBJ2-1	once	TRBV6-5	TRBD1	TGTGCCAGCAGTTACGACAGGGGGTCCTACAATGAGCAGTTCTTC	CASSYDRGSYNEQFF
TRBJ2-1	few	TRBV27	TRBD2	TGTGCCAGCAGTTGGACTAGCGGGAGTTACAATGAGCAGTTCTTC	CASSWTSGSYNEQFF
TRBJ1-3	-	TRBV7-8	-	TGTGCCAGCAGCTTAAATGCAGAGTCCTTCTCTGGAAACACCATATATTTT	CASSLNAESFSGNTIYF
TRBJ2-1	-	TRBV19	-	TGTGCCAGTAGCCTAAAGGGGAGATTATACAATGAGCAGTTCTTC	CASSLKGRLYNEQFF
TRBJ2-1	-	TRBV7-8	-	TGTGCCAGCAGCTTAGGAGACGGCTCCTACAATGAGCAGTTCTTC	CASSLGDGSYNEQFF
TRBJ2-2	-	TRBV4-3	TRBD1	TGCGCCAGCAGCCAATGGGACAGTCCGTCCACCGGGGAGCTGTTTTTT	CASSQWDSPSTGELFF
TRBJ1-5	few	TRBV19	-	TGTGCCAGTAGTAATAGACAGTTCAGCAATCAGCCCCAGCATTTT	CASSNRQFSNQPQHF
TRBJ1-3	-	TRBV6-5	-	TGTGCCAGCAGTCCGACTTTTAGCTCTGGAAACACCATATATTTT	CASSPTFSSGNTIYF
TRBJ1-6	-	TRBV18	TRBD1	TGTGCCAGCTCACCGGGACAGGAGAATTCACCCCTCCACTTT	CASSPGQENSPLHF
TRBJ1-2	-	TRBV12-3/TRBV12-4	-	TGTGCCAGCAGTTCCGGGAGGCCTGCTGGCTACACCTTC	CASSSGRPAGYTF
TRBJ1-4	-	TRBV7-8	-	TGTGCCAGCAGCCCCGAGGCGGCAGCAACTAATGAAAAACTGTTTTTT	CASSPEAAATNEKLFF
TRBJ1-2	-	TRBV28	-	TGTGCCAGCAGCCAGGGGTTCTATGGCTACACCTTC	CASSQGFYGYTF
TRBJ2-7	-	TRBV10-1	-	TGCGCCAGCAGTGATAGCAGTGCTAACCTGGGCGGGCAGTACTTC	CASSDSSANLGGQYF
TRBJ2-1	-	TRBV30	TRBD2	TGTGCCTGGAGTGGGGGCGGGAGCTCCTACAATGAGCAGTTCTTC	CAWSGGGSSYNEQFF
TRBJ2-6	-	TRBV5-1	-	TGCGCCAGCAGCCCAAACACGGGGGCATACCCTTCTGGGGCCAACGTCCTGACTTTC	CASSPNTGAYPSGANVLTF
TRBJ1-1	-	TRBV7-9	-	TGTGCCAGCAGCCCACCTTCGGGGGTAGAGGGGAACACTGAAGCTTTCTTT	CASSPPSGVEGNTEAFF
TRBJ1-1	-	TRBV10-3	-	TGTGCCATCAGTGGGCGAGGGGGGAACACTGAAGCTTTCTTT	CAISGRGGNTEAFF
TRBJ1-6	-	TRBV7-8	-	TGTGCCAGCAGCTTAGCCAGGGGTAGTAATTCACCCCTCCACTTT	CASSLARGSNSPLHF
TRBJ1-2	-	TRBV6-5	-	TGTGCCAGCAGCAAGTCAGGCTATGGCTACACCTTC	CASSKSGYGYTF
TRBJ2-1	-	TRBV29-1	TRBD2	TGCAGCGTAGGACTAGCGGGGGGCGATGAGCAGTTCTTC	CSVGLAGGDEQFF
TRBJ2-5	once	TRBV5-1	TRBD1	TGCGCCAGCAGCTCCCCGGGACAGGGGAAGACCCAGTACTTC	CASSSPGQGKTQYF
TRBJ1-5	-	TRBV28	TRBD1	TGTGCCAGCAGTCGCACAGGGGTCAGCAATCAGCCCCAGCATTTT	CASSRTGVSNQPQHF
TRBJ1-5	-	TRBV7-2	TRBD1	TGTGCCAGCAGCTCCGGACAGGTTTCATCTCAGCCCCAGCATTTT	CASSSGQVSSQPQHF
TRBJ1-2	-	TRBV6-2/TRBV6-3	TRBD1	TGTGCCAGCAGTTCATCAGGGGGCGTCTCGTATGGCTACACCTTC	CASSSSGGVSYGYTF
TRBJ1-2	-	TRBV6-5	-	TGTGCCAGCAGCTACGGCCCCCGAACAGGTGGCTACACCTTC	CASSYGPRTGGYTF
TRBJ1-5	once	TRBV12-3/TRBV12-4	-	TGTGCCAGCAGTTCCTTTGACCAGCCCCAGCATTTT	CASSSFDQPQHF